The sequence of this T cell receptor (beta chain) was determined in a study of blood T cell repertoires in COVID-19. TCRdb keeps only in-frame clones here, not all; method: immunoSEQ multiplex PCR. The data contain fewer than 120,000 clones, roughly 82% of them singletons. This TCR derives from an older woman with acute or convalescent COVID-19. The material sequenced was peripheral blood.

The CDR3 loop is CASSLGRDSRSGEQFF. The CDR3 DNA reads TGTGCCAGCAGCTTAGGGCGGGACTCCCGATCCGGGGAGCAGTTCTTC. This chain joins TRBV11-3 and TRBJ2-1; a weak D match, TRBD2 (6 bases). Germline loops: CDR1 SGHNT, CDR2 YENEEA. There are 16 residues in the CDR3. The ends were cut back, 1 base at V and 10 bases at J, with 20 bases in the middle.